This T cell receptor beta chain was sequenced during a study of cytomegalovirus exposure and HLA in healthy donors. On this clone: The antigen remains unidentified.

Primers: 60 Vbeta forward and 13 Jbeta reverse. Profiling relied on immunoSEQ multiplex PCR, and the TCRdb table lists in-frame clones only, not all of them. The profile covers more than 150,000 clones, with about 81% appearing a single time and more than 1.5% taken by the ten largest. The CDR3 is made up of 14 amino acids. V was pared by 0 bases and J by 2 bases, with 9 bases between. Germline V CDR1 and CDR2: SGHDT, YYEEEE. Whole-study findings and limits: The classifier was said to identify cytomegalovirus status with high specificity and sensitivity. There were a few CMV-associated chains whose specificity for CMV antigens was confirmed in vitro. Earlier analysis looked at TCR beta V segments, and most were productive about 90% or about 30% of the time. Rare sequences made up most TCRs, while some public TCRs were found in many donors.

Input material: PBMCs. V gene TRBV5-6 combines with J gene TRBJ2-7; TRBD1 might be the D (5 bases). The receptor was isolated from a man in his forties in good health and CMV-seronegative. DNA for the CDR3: TGTGCCAGCAGCTTGGGGGGCCAGACCTACGAGCAGTACTTC. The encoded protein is CASSLGGQTYEQYF. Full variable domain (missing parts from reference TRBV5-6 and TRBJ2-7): DAGVTQSPTHLIKTRGQQVTLRCSPKSGHDTVSWYQQALGQGPQFIFQYYEEEERQRGNFPDRFSGHQFPNYSSELNVNALLLGDSALYLCASSLGGQTYEQYFGPGTRLTVT.